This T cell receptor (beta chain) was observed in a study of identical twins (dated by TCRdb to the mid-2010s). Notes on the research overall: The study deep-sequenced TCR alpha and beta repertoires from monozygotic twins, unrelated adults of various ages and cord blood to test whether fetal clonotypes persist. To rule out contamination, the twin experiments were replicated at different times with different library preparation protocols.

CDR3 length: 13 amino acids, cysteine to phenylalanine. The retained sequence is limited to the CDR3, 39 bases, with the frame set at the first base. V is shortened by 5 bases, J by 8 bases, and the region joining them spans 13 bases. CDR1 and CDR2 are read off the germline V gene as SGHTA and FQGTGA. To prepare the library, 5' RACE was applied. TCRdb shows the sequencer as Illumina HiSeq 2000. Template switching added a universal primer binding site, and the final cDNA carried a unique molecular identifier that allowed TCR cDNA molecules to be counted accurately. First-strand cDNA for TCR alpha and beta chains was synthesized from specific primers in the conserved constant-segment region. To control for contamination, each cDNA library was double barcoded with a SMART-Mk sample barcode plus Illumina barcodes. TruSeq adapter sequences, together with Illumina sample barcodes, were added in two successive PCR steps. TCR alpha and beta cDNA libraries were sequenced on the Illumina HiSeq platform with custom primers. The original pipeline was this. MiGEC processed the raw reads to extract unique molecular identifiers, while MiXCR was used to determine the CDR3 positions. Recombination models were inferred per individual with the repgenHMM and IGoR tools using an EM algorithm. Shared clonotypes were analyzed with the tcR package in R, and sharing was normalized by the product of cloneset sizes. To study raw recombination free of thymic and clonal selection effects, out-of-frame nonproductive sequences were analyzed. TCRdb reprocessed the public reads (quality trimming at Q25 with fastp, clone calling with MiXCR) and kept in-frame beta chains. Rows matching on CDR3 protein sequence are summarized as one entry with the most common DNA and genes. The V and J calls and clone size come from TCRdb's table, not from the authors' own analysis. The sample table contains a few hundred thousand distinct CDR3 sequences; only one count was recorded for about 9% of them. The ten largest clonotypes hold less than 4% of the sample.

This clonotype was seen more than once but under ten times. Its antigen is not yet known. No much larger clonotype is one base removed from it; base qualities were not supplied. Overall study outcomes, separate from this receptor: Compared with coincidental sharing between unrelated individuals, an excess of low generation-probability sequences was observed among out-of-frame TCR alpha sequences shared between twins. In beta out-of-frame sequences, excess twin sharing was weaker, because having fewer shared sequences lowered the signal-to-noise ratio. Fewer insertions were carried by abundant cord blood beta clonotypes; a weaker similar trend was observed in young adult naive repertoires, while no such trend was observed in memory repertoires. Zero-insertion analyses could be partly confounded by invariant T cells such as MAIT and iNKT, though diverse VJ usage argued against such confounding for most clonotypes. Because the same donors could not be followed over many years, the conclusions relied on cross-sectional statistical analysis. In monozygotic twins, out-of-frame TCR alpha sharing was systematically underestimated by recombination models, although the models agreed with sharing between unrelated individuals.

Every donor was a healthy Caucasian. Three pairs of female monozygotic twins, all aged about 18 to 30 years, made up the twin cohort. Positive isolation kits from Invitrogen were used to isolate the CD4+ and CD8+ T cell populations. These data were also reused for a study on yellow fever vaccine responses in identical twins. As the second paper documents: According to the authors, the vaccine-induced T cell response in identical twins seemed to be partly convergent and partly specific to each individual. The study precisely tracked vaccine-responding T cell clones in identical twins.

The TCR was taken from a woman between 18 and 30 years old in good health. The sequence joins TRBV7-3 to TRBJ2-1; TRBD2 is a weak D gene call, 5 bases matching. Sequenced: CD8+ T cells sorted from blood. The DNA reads TGTGCCAGCAGCCTAATTCTAGCCCATGAGCAGTTCTTC. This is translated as CASSLILAHEQFF. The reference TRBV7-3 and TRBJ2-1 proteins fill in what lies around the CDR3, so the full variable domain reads GAGVSQTPSNKVTEKGKYVELRCDPISGHTALYWYRQSLGQGPEFLIYFQGTGAADDSGLPNDRFFAVRPEGSVSTLKIQRTERGDSAVYLCASSLILAHEQFFGPGTRLTVL.